Each of the 6 T cell receptor beta chains below was sequenced from the same sample in a study of CD8 T cells in ankylosing spondylitis. TCRdb analysed the 5' RACE reads with MiXCR anew, one entry per CDR3 protein. The table lists roughly 86,000 distinct CDR3 sequences, about 9% of them singletons. Sequenced input: blood, either unsorted or a sorted T cell fraction (not recorded which). These receptors all come from a male donor with ankylosing spondylitis or in good health (not recorded which).

V is TRBV6-7 and J is TRBJ2-6, with 8 bases matching TRBD1. TRBV6-7 is an ORF for which the function is uncertain. V shed 2 bases, J shed 4 bases, and the junction held 19 bases outside the gene matches. CDR3 size: 21 residues. CDR3 amino acids: CASSYQPGSRQGRLGANVLTF. CDR3 coding DNA: TGTGCCAGCAGTTACCAACCTGGCTCGCGACAGGGGCGACTCGGGGCCAACGTCCTGACTTTC.

This clonotype was counted at least ten times. The chain links TRBV11-2 to TRBJ2-3; no reliable D call. Germline V gene lookup returns CDR1 SGHAT and CDR2 FQNNGV. This CDR3 is built from 13 residues. Trimming pared 1 base from V and 8 bases from J, leaving 10 bases between. The CDR3 reads CASSLGDTGTQYF. CDR3 nucleotides: TGTGCCAGCAGCTTAGGAGACACCGGTACGCAGTATTTT.

The chain has TRBV5-1 and TRBJ2-2; D is unclear. Between the trimmed V and J ends, which lost 0 bases and 4 bases, there was a span of 4 bases. Germline CDR1 is SGHRS and CDR2 is YFSETQ. The CDR3 runs to 13 residues. CDR3 nucleotide sequence: TGCGCCAGCAGCTTGGAGATCACCGGGGAGCTGTTTTTT. Protein product: CASSLEITGELFF.

The chain joins TRBV7-2 to TRBJ2-5; 10 nucleotides align to TRBD2. Germline loops: CDR1 SGHTA, CDR2 FQGNSA. The junction had 5 bases not matched to a gene; V was cut back by 5 bases and J by 5 bases. The length of the CDR3 is 14 residues. CDR3 nucleotide sequence: TGTGCCAGCAGCGACCAGGGACTAGCGGAGACCCAGTACTTC. Translation gives CASSDQGLAETQYF.

This clonotype was seen repeatedly, ten times or more. J is TRBJ1-5 and V is TRBV7-2; no clear D. V was clipped by 4 bases and J by 4 bases, with 14 bases between them. The germline CDR1 and CDR2 sequences are SGHTA and FQGNSA. This CDR3 is built from 15 residues. The DNA of the CDR3 is TGTGCCAGCAGCTCGACCGGCGGGTGGAATCAGCCCCAGCATTTT. This sequence encodes CASSSTGGWNQPQHF.

In this sample, this clonotype turned up many times. The chain recombines TRBV27 with TRBJ2-5; D is perhaps TRBD1 (6 bases). Germline lookup yields CDR1 MNHEY and CDR2 SMNVEV (reference sequence). The germline V and J ends were trimmed by 5 bases and 5 bases, with 15 bases remaining between them. The CDR3 sequence is 14 residues long. The CDR3 nucleotides read TGTGCCAGCAGTCCTGGACAGTTCGGGGAGACCCAGTACTTC. This codes for CASSPGQFGETQYF.